The source of this TCR beta chain is a study of T cells in Graves' hyperthyroidism and ophthalmopathy (dated by TCRdb to about 2019). About the full investigation: TCR V-J signatures able to tell the groups apart were searched for in a discovery cohort of around 95 patients, of whom about 40 had Graves' ophthalmopathy and roughly 58 had stable Graves' hyperthyroidism. The 100 or so discovery patients were divided at random into training and test sets in a 7:3 ratio. After blood sampling, hyperthyroidism patients were treated with methimazole at a starting dose of 30 mg daily, and ophthalmopathy patients were treated with high-dose intravenous methylprednisolone. Prospective prediction of ophthalmopathy was tested in an independent validation cohort consisting of under 20 hyperthyroidism patients and around 17 patients who later progressed to ophthalmopathy. In addition, the study compared T-cell repertoires in thyroid tissue and in blood from a handful of Graves' hyperthyroidism patients. The paper describes TCR Vbeta CDR3 sequencing of 135 peripheral blood samples, made up of under 50 ophthalmopathy patients, 70 to 75 hyperthyroidism patients and 17 progressor patients. On the study overall, not on this receptor specifically: In validation, the model predicted progression to ophthalmopathy a median of about 6 months before onset, with about 67% sensitivity and almost 75% specificity. Most expanded thyroid clonotypes (frequency above 0.001) were also detected in blood, a finding suggesting that blood repertoires may reflect thyroid immune responses. A model built on a 13 V-J signature distinguished ophthalmopathy from stable hyperthyroidism, reaching around 87% sensitivity and 81.08% specificity in cross-validation and 80%/75% in testing. Sample size was not statistically predetermined, and investigators were not blinded to group allocation.

Including the terminal cysteine and phenylalanine, the CDR3 comprises 14 residues. Just CDR3 DNA is preserved here, 42 bases in frame from base 1. Relative to germline, V is 2 bases shorter and J is 5 bases shorter, with 12 bases between their ends. Taken from the germline V gene (reference sequence), the CDR1 and CDR2 loops are SEHNR and FQNEAQ. Stable Graves' hyperthyroidism was defined as the absence of progression to ophthalmopathy over 18 months of follow-up. Hyperthyroidism patients were newly diagnosed, with disease duration under 2 months, and aged 18 to 65 years. The study excluded patients with uncontrolled infections, other autoimmune diseases, pregnancy or lactation. Clinical symptoms, serum thyroxine and TRAb, thyroid ultrasound, and orbital computed tomography formed the basis for the diagnoses. Total RNA was extracted using Trizol reagent, and RNA quality was assessed on an Agilent 2100 Bioanalyzer.

The TCR beta CDR3 regions were amplified from RNA transcripts. A first-round RT-PCR of the TCR CDR3 used the HTBI primer set with the Qiagen OneStep RT-PCR kit. Libraries were constructed in a second round of multiplex PCR, after which size selection and purification were carried out. The libraries were sequenced on an Illumina HiSeq2000 using paired-end 100 bp reads. As for the authors' bioinformatics: SOAPnuke was used to process the raw data, with reads discarded if the reads contained adapters or uncalled bases, had a mean Phred below 15, or lacked an exact constant-primer or identifier match. High-quality paired reads were merged with COPE v1.2.5, and unique nucleotide sequences were defined as clonotypes. MiTCR v1.1 was used to align clonotypes to the IMGT TRBV, TRBD and TRBJ reference segments. The analysis included only V-J combinations with a frequency above 0.0001, which together covered about 99% of the repertoires. The TCS score was defined as F50 (clonal expansion) divided by E x V (chaos), with BLOSUM62-based TCRdist calculated between CDR3 peptides within each V-J. Welch's t-statistics and random forest reduced 514 V-J features to under 15, which were used in a naive Bayes classifier (R e1071). The Morisita-Horn index was used to measure how similar the thyroid and blood repertoires were. The raw public data were reprocessed by TCRdb itself: fastp quality trimming at Q25, MiXCR clonotype calling, in-frame beta chains only. Identical CDR3 proteins give one entry, which carries the most common genes and DNA. TCRdb, rather than the study authors, made the V and J calls. The sample table shows tens of thousands of distinct CDR3 sequences, and around 55% are seen once. The leading ten clones occupy around a third of the sample.

Judged by its sample share, this clonotype qualifies as medium-sized (0.01 to 0.1%). There is no known antigen for this receptor. Per-base quality was not reported, and no clone a single base away is much larger than it. Sequenced sample: peripheral blood or thyroid tissue (not recorded which). The chain employs TRBV7-9 and TRBJ2-5; TRBD2 is a possible D gene, resting on 6 matching bases. This TCR was recovered from a man aged 18 to 35 with Graves' hyperthyroidism. This receptor carries the CDR3 CASSLFASEETQYF. DNA sequence: TGTGCCAGCAGCTTATTTGCTAGCGAGGAGACCCAGTACTTC.